This T cell receptor beta chain appears in the sequencing data of a study of T-cell memory formation after mild COVID-19. Study-level information: Each donor largely had its own TCR clusters. Whole-study findings and limits: Chiefly within CM and EM were the contracting CD4+ clones; CD8+ ones were within EMRA. Contracting clones from day 15 to 85 showed balanced CD4/CD8; later expanders favored CD4+.

The TCR alpha and TCR beta cDNA libraries, bearing sample barcodes and UMIs, were generated by 5'RACE using constant-segment primers. MiXCR, run by TCRdb on the 5' RACE reads, gives a single entry per CDR3 protein. The sample lists 150,000 or so distinct CDR3 sequences; about 14% were seen once. Germline-derived CDR1 and CDR2 are KGHDR and SFDVKD. The germline V and J ends were trimmed by 2 bases and 3 bases, with 18 bases remaining between them. This CDR3 spans 18 amino acids. There are a few counts of this clonotype. Its cognate antigen is unknown. The sequence was collected from an adult woman who had mild COVID-19 (a few samples of this study predate the infection). Cell type and time point are not known. The genes are TRBV24-1 and TRBJ2-2, with D maybe TRBD2 (6 bases). Input material: PBMCs or a T cell subset sorted from them (not recorded which). The CDR3 spells CATSDSYKGGRHTGELFF. The DNA for the CDR3 is TGTGCCACCAGTGATTCCTACAAGGGAGGCAGGCACACCGGGGAGCTGTTTTTT.